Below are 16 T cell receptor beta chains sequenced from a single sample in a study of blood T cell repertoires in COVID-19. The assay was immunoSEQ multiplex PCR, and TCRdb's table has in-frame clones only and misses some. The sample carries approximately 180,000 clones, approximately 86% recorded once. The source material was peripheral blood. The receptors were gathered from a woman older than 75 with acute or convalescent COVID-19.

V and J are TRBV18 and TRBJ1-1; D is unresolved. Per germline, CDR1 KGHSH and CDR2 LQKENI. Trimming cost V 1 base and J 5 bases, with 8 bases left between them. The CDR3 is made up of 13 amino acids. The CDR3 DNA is TGTGCCAGCTCACCACTGGGGAGTACTGAAGCTTTCTTT. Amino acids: CASSPLGSTEAFF.

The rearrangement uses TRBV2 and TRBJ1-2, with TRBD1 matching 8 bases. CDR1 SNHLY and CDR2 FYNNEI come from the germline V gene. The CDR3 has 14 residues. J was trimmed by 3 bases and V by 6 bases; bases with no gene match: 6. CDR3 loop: CASSLGQGDYGYTF. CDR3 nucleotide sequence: TGTGCCAGCAGCCTTGGACAGGGAGACTATGGCTACACCTTC. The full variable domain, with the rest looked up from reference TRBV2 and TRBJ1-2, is EPEVTQTPSHQVTQMGQEVILRCVPISNHLYFYWYRQILGQKVEFLVSFYNNEISEKSEIFDDQFSVERPDGSNFTLKIRSTKLEDSAMYFCASSLGQGDYGYTFGSGTRLTVV.

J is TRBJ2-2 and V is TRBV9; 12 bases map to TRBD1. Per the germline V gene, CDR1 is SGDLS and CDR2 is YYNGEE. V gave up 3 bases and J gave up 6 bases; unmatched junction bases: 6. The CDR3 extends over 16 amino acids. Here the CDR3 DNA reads TGTGCCAGCAGCGCCCCCGGGACAGGGGGCTCCGGGGAGCTGTTTTTT. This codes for CASSAPGTGGSGELFF. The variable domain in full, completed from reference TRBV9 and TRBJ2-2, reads DSGVTQTPKHLITATGQRVTLRCSPRSGDLSVYWYQQSLDQGLQFLIQYYNGEERAKGNILERFSAQQFPDLHSELNLSSLELGDSALYFCASSAPGTGGSGELFFGEGSRLTVL.

The CDR3 spells CASSLYPGQGATDTQYF. The CDR3 DNA follows: TGTGCCAGCAGTTTATATCCGGGACAGGGGGCAACAGATACGCAGTATTTT. The rearrangement links TRBV27 to TRBJ2-3, with 12 positions matching TRBD1. The CDR3 covers 17 residues. Trimming took 1 base from V and 3 from J; bases not matched to a gene: 5. Germline V gives CDR1 MNHEY, CDR2 SMNVEV (reference sequence).

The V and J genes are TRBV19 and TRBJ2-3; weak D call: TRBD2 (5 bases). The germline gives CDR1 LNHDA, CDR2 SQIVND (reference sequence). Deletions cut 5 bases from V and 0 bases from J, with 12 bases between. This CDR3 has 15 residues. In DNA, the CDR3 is TGTGCCAGTAGTCGAGCGGAAACTAGCACAGATACGCAGTATTTT. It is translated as CASSRAETSTDTQYF.

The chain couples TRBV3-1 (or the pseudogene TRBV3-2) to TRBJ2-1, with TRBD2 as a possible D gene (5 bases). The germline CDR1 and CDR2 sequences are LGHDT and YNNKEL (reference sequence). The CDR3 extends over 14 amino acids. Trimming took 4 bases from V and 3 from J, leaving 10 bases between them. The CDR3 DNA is TGTGCCAGCAGCCGTATACGGGGCTACAATGAGCAGTTCTTC. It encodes CASSRIRGYNEQFF.

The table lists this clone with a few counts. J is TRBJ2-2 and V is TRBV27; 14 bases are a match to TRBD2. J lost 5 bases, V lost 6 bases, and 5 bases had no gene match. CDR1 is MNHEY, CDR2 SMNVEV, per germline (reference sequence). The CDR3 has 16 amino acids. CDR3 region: CASRLTSGRGTGELFF. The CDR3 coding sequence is TGTGCCAGCAGGTTGACTAGCGGGAGGGGGACCGGGGAGCTGTTTTTT.

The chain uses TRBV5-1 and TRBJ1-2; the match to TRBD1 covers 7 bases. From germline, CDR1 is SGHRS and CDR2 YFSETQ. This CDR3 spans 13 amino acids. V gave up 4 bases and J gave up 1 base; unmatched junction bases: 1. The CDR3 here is CASSRQGNYGYTF. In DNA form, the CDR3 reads TGCGCCAGCAGCCGACAGGGTAACTATGGCTACACCTTC.

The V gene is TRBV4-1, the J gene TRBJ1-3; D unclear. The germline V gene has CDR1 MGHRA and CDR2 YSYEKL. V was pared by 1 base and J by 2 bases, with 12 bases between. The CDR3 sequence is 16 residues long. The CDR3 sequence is CASSQVEGGAGNTIYF. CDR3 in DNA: TGCGCCAGCAGCCAAGTTGAGGGTGGGGCTGGAAACACCATATATTTT.

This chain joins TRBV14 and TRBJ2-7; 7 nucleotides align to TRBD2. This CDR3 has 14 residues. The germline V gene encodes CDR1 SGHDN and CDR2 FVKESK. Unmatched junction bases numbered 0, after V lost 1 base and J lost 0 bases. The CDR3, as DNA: TGTGCCAGCAGCCAAGGGGGGGGCTCCTACGAGCAGTACTTC. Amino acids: CASSQGGGSYEQYF.

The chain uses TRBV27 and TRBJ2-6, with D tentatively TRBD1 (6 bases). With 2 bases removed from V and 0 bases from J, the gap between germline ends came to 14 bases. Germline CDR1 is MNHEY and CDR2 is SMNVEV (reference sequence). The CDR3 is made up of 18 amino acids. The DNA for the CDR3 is TGTGCCAGCAGTTTAGCAGGGGTGGGGCGCTCTGGGGCCAACGTCCTGACTTTC. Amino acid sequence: CASSLAGVGRSGANVLTF.

This chain's CDR3 is CASSPRDRGLYNEQFF. Here the CDR3 DNA reads TGTGCCAGCAGCCCGAGAGACAGGGGACTATACAATGAGCAGTTCTTC. The chain joins TRBV7-7 to TRBJ2-1; the D gene is possibly TRBD1 (8 bases). The germline V and J ends were trimmed by 5 bases and 4 bases, with 18 bases remaining between them. Germline CDR1 reads SSHAT; CDR2 reads FNYEAQ (reference sequence). The length of the CDR3 is 16 residues.

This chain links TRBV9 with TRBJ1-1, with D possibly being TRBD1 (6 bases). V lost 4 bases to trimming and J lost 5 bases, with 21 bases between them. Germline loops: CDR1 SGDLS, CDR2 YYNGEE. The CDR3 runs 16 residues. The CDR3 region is CASSPRGAGGRTEAFF. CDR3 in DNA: TGTGCCAGCAGCCCGCGGGGGGCGGGCGGGAGGACTGAAGCTTTCTTT.

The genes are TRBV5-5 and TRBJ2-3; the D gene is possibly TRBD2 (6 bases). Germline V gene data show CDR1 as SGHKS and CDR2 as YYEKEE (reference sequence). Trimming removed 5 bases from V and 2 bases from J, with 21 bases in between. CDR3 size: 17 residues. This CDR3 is CASRLQGGPISTDTQYF. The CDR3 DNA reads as TGTGCCAGCAGGCTCCAGGGAGGCCCCATATCCACAGATACGCAGTATTTT.

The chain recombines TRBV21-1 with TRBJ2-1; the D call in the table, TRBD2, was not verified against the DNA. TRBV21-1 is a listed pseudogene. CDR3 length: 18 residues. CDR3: CASSKPGTSGTSYNEQFF. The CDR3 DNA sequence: TGTGCCAGCAGCAAACCGGGGACTAGCGGAACCTCCTACAATGAGCAGTTCTTC.

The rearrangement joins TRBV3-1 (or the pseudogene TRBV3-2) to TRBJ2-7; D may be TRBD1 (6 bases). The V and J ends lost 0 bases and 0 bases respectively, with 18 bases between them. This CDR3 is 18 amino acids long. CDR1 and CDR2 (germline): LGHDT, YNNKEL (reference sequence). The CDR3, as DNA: TGTGCCAGCAGCCAAGACGGTATTTCCGACAGGAACTCCTACGAGCAGTACTTC. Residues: CASSQDGISDRNSYEQYF.